This TCR beta chain was captured in a study of cytomegalovirus exposure and HLA in healthy donors. 60 Vbeta and 13 Jbeta primers were used in PCR. As processed by the authors: Later, an analysis found 80 million or so unique TCR beta chains, and 8.5 million to 12 million of these were shared. TCRdb's copy holds only in-frame clones and misses some; the assay was immunoSEQ multiplex PCR. For V, J and clone size, that table is used; D and trimming come from the DNA. The sample includes about 190,000 clones, over 65% of them seen just once. CDR3 length: 15 amino acids. CDR1 and CDR2 (germline): SGHDT, YYEEEE. V gave up 2 bases and J gave up 2 bases; unmatched junction bases: 4. Overall study results and limits: Later analysis indicated greater clonal expansion among HLA-associated TCR beta chains than among equally common other chains. With high specificity and sensitivity, the classifier reportedly diagnosed cytomegalovirus status.

Remarks on this clone: Its target is unknown.

The clonotype comes from a woman in her fifties or sixties in good health and CMV-seropositive. The chain uses TRBV5-6 and TRBJ1-5; TRBD1 agrees at 7 bases. Source material: PBMCs. CDR3 residues: CASSFQGGGNQPQHF. The CDR3 DNA reads TGTGCCAGCAGCTTTCAGGGGGGCGGCAATCAGCCCCAGCATTTT.